The 17 T cell receptor beta chains given below trace back to one sample, sequenced in a study of cytomegalovirus exposure and HLA in healthy donors. This PCR relied on a set of 60 Vbeta primers and 13 Jbeta primers. Repertoires were generated with immunoSEQ multiplex PCR, while TCRdb's copy carries only in-frame clones and drops some. The sample table sets out approximately 79,000 clones. The specimen was PBMCs. The receptors originated from a man in his forties or fifties in good health and CMV-seronegative.

The chain carries TRBV10-2 and TRBJ2-7; D is ambiguous. There are 17 residues in the CDR3. Trimming pared 2 bases from V and 0 bases from J, leaving 17 bases between. The V gene's germline CDR1 is WSHSY and CDR2 SAAADI. The CDR3 sequence is CASSEPLGLYSSYEQYF. In nucleotides, the CDR3 is TGCGCCAGCAGTGAGCCCCTTGGTCTATACAGCTCCTACGAGCAGTACTTC.

The J gene is TRBJ2-1, the V gene TRBV5-4, with TRBD2 matching over 11 bases. CDR1 and CDR2 from the germline V gene are SGHNT and YYREEE (reference sequence). The CDR3 has 16 residues. J lost 1 base, V lost 5 bases, and 5 bases had no gene match. CDR3 in amino acids: CASRPGTSGSYNEQFF. CDR3 DNA: TGTGCCAGCAGACCCGGGACTAGCGGATCCTACAATGAGCAGTTCTTC.

This sequence joins TRBV7-9 and TRBJ2-7, with no clear D. Germline loops: CDR1 SEHNR, CDR2 FQNEAQ (reference sequence). Trimming took off 5 bases at V and 4 bases at J, with 6 bases between the two ends. The CDR3 totals 11 residues. This CDR3 reads CASSPSYEQYF. In DNA form, the CDR3 reads TGTGCCAGCAGCCCCAGTTACGAGCAGTACTTC.

This sequence joins TRBV6-1 and TRBJ1-2, with TRBD1 identical over 7 bases. The trim removed 7 bases at V and 2 bases at J, leaving 10 bases unmatched. The germline gives CDR1 MNHNS, CDR2 SASEGT. The CDR3 is made up of 15 amino acids. The CDR3, as DNA: TGTGCCAGCAATTATCTTGGGACAGCCAACTATGGCTACACCTTC. It encodes CASNYLGTANYGYTF.

The genes are TRBV27 and TRBJ1-1; possible D gene TRBD1, 6 bases. This CDR3 is built from 18 residues. Germline lookup yields CDR1 MNHEY and CDR2 SMNVEV (reference sequence). With 6 bases removed from V and 4 bases from J, the gap between germline ends came to 27 bases. The chain's CDR3 is CASSTFTGIKSRGTEAFF. CDR3 nucleotide sequence: TGTGCCAGCAGCACCTTTACAGGGATCAAAAGTCGGGGCACTGAAGCTTTCTTT.

This chain connects TRBV10-3 to TRBJ1-5; 7 nucleotides line up with TRBD1. This CDR3 is built from 17 residues. Germline loops: CDR1 ENHRY, CDR2 SYGVKD. The ends lost 1 base at V and 0 bases at J; junction bases unmatched: 6. This chain's CDR3 is CAISEWGRQGSNQPQHF. The CDR3 DNA is TGTGCCATCAGTGAGTGGGGAAGACAGGGTAGCAATCAGCCCCAGCATTTT.

The J gene is TRBJ2-7, the V gene TRBV2, with TRBD1 identical over 7 bases. Germline V gene sequence: CDR1 SNHLY, CDR2 FYNNEI. V gave up 5 bases and J gave up 3 bases; unmatched junction bases: 34. The CDR3 length is 23 residues. The CDR3 DNA reads as TGTGCCAGCAGTCAAAAATTTGTCCGACGGGACAGTTTTCATTGCCCAAGCAGCTACGAGCAGTACTTC. It specifies CASSQKFVRRDSFHCPSSYEQYF.

The V call is TRBV21-1, the J call TRBJ2-6; the table's TRBD2 call for D was not verified on the DNA. TRBV21-1 is noted as a pseudogene. The CDR3 totals 11 residues. The CDR3 sequence: CASTSPNVLTF. The DNA for the CDR3 is TGTGCCAGCACTTCTCCCAACGTCCTGACTTTC.

This sequence joins TRBV7-2 and TRBJ1-2; D unresolved. V was cut by 1 base and J by 4 bases, with 16 bases left in between. The germline CDR1 and CDR2 sequences are SGHTA and FQGNSA. The CDR3 runs to 16 residues. CDR3 in DNA: TGTGCCAGCAGCTTAGGCCCCCGGGAGTTGGGCTATGGCTACACCTTC. This codes for CASSLGPRELGYGYTF.

The chain uses TRBV11-2 and TRBJ2-7, with 8 positions matching TRBD1. After removal of 6 bases from V and 6 bases from J, the junction contained 22 bases not matched to a gene. From germline, CDR1 is SGHAT and CDR2 FQNNGV. The CDR3 has 18 residues. The CDR3 DNA is TGTGCCAGCAGAACGATCAGGGTCCCGGACAGGGCCTCTCTCGAGCAGTACTTC. Translation gives CASRTIRVPDRASLEQYF.

The V call is TRBV6-5, the J call TRBJ2-1; tentative D call: TRBD1 (6 bases). CDR1 is MNHEY and CDR2 is SVGAGI in the germline V gene. V was pared by 6 bases and J by 13 bases, with 16 bases between. This CDR3 is 12 amino acids long. The CDR3 DNA reads as TGTGCCAGCAGGCCAACAACAGGGTATCAGTTCTTC. Translation gives CASRPTTGYQFF.

This chain links TRBV4-3 with TRBJ1-1; D is perhaps TRBD1 (5 bases). The CDR3 extends over 16 amino acids. V was trimmed by 4 bases and J by 4 bases, leaving 19 bases between them. The germline gives CDR1 LGHNA, CDR2 YSLEER. The CDR3 protein is CASSPPVGGSSTEAFF. DNA of the CDR3: TGCGCCAGCAGCCCCCCGGTGGGGGGGAGTTCCACTGAAGCTTTCTTT.

This rearrangement joins TRBV30 to TRBJ1-2, with no clear D. The germline V gene has CDR1 GTSNPN and CDR2 SVGIG (reference sequence). V lost 3 bases to trimming and J lost 4 bases, with 15 bases between them. The CDR3 spans 14 residues. The CDR3 region has the DNA TGTGCCTGGAGCAGAGGGAGTATCGCCTATGGCTACACCTTC. Its protein product is CAWSRGSIAYGYTF.

The rearrangement uses TRBV5-4 and TRBJ2-7; unclear D gene. The germline V gene has CDR1 SGHNT and CDR2 YYREEE (reference sequence). The CDR3 extends over 13 amino acids. V lost 0 bases to trimming and J lost 7 bases, with 11 bases between them. The CDR3 sequence: CASSLVTSREQYF. As DNA, the CDR3 is TGTGCCAGCAGCTTGGTCACTTCGAGGGAGCAGTACTTC.

The chain employs TRBV27 and TRBJ2-7, with 13 bases identical to TRBD2. The trim removed 3 bases at V and 5 bases at J, leaving 4 bases unmatched. The length of the CDR3 is 15 residues. From germline, CDR1 is MNHEY and CDR2 SMNVEV (reference sequence). CDR3 in DNA: TGTGCCAGCAGTTTTGGACTAGCGGGAGATGACGAGCAGTACTTC. The encoded protein is CASSFGLAGDDEQYF.

The chain is built from TRBV7-2 and TRBJ2-3, with 10 bases that match TRBD2. Germline CDR1 reads SGHTA; CDR2 reads FQGNSA. This CDR3 contains 15 residues. After removal of 5 bases from V and 2 bases from J, the junction contained 4 bases not matched to a gene. The DNA of the CDR3 is TGTGCCAGCAGCCCCAGCGGGGGGGCCACAGATACGCAGTATTTT. Its protein is CASSPSGGATDTQYF.

The rearrangement uses TRBV28 and TRBJ2-2, with D possibly being TRBD1 (6 bases). Germline V gives CDR1 MDHEN, CDR2 SYDVKM. The CDR3 covers 14 residues. V lost 8 bases to trimming and J lost 4 bases, with 14 bases between them. CDR3 sequence: CASVTGSSTGELFF. The CDR3 DNA follows: TGTGCCAGCGTAACAGGGTCCAGCACCGGGGAGCTGTTTTTT. Together with reference TRBV28 and TRBJ2-2, the CDR3 gives the full variable domain: DVKVTQSSRYLVKRTGEKVFLECVQDMDHENMFWYRQDPGLGLRLIYFSYDVKMKEKGDIPEGYSVSREKKERFSLILESASTNQTSMYLCASVTGSSTGELFFGEGSRLTVL.